Listed below are T cell receptor beta chains from one sample, sequenced in a study of blood T cell repertoires in COVID-19. Repertoires were generated with immunoSEQ multiplex PCR, while TCRdb's copy carries only in-frame clones and drops some. The sample holds about 73,000 clones, approximately 77% seen once. The material sequenced was peripheral blood. Every receptor here comes from a man in his 70s with COVID-19, enrolled during active disease. CDR3s leave out the opening cysteine and the closing phenylalanine or tryptophan.

j_call: TRBJ2-7
v_call: TRBV23-1
cdr3_aa: ASSRDEQY

j_call: TRBJ2-3
v_call: TRBV10-3
cdr3_aa: AIRRLAGVTDTQY

j_call: TRBJ2-7
v_call: TRBV28
cdr3_aa: ASSTTGTSLYEQY

j_call: TRBJ2-7
v_call: TRBV29-1
cdr3_aa: SVTPEGWHEQY

j_call: TRBJ2-7
v_call: TRBV9
cdr3_aa: ASSVERPPGPRRAYEQY

j_call: TRBJ2-7
v_call: TRBV9
cdr3_aa: ASSVEREPYEQY

j_call: TRBJ1-3
v_call: TRBV19
cdr3_aa: ASRKTGYVPGNTIY

j_call: TRBJ2-1
v_call: TRBV30
cdr3_aa: AWSVLGQGSNEQF

j_call: TRBJ1-1
v_call: TRBV5-1
cdr3_aa: ASSSPPGTANTEAF

j_call: TRBJ2-1
v_call: TRBV28
cdr3_aa: ASSLFAGGRNEQF

j_call: TRBJ2-1
v_call: TRBV5-5
cdr3_aa: ASSLEGLAWHEQF

j_call: TRBJ2-3
v_call: TRBV5-1
cdr3_aa: ASSLGSGAMPSITQY

j_call: TRBJ2-1
v_call: TRBV24-1
cdr3_aa: ATSDPRGGGVGEQF

j_call: TRBJ1-1
v_call: TRBV14
cdr3_aa: ASSRRGGMGDTEAF

j_call: TRBJ1-2
v_call: TRBV4-3
cdr3_aa: ASSQEFYQSDGYT

j_call: TRBJ1-4
v_call: TRBV30
cdr3_aa: AWSVPRFYGKLF

j_call: TRBJ2-7
v_call: TRBV6-5
cdr3_aa: ASSYTGLAGNYEQY

j_call: TRBJ2-7
v_call: TRBV28
cdr3_aa: ASTSSGRKYEQY

j_call: TRBJ1-1
v_call: TRBV5-6
cdr3_aa: ASSGRDRGTTEAF

j_call: TRBJ1-5
v_call: TRBV7-8
cdr3_aa: ASSATDSNQPQH

j_call: TRBJ2-7
v_call: TRBV5-4
cdr3_aa: ASSNSGTGGYGQY

j_call: TRBJ2-7
v_call: TRBV21-1
cdr3_aa: ASSKGAWREAPYEQY

j_call: TRBJ2-7
v_call: TRBV4-1
cdr3_aa: ASSQPQGLGEQY

j_call: TRBJ2-5
v_call: TRBV4-3
cdr3_aa: ASSQGRTSGRAWVSETQY

j_call: TRBJ2-7
v_call: TRBV6-2/TRBV6-3
cdr3_aa: ASSYDRTYEQY

j_call: TRBJ1-4
v_call: TRBV5-1
cdr3_aa: ASSFQGSNEKLF

j_call: TRBJ2-3
v_call: TRBV9
cdr3_aa: ASTYLLTDTQY

j_call: TRBJ2-3
v_call: TRBV3-1/TRBV3-2
cdr3_aa: ASSQDRPDRADTQY

j_call: TRBJ2-3
v_call: TRBV7-2
cdr3_aa: ASSPVRTRSDTQY

j_call: TRBJ2-1
v_call: TRBV15
cdr3_aa: ATSRGSTSAGNEQF

j_call: TRBJ1-2
v_call: TRBV10-3
cdr3_aa: AISESEDRVYGYT

j_call: TRBJ2-5
v_call: TRBV7-3
cdr3_aa: ASSLMGTAQETQY

j_call: TRBJ1-5
v_call: TRBV18
cdr3_aa: ASSPTGVQPQH

j_call: TRBJ2-5
v_call: TRBV5-1
cdr3_aa: ASSMGQGETQY

j_call: TRBJ2-5
v_call: TRBV30
cdr3_aa: AWILQGGETQY

j_call: TRBJ1-3
v_call: TRBV19
cdr3_aa: ASSPFPGQRNTIY

j_call: TRBJ2-1
v_call: TRBV7-9
cdr3_aa: ASSLARLIEQF

j_call: TRBJ2-7
v_call: TRBV6-6
cdr3_aa: ASRLDSSISYEQY

j_call: TRBJ1-3
v_call: TRBV29-1
cdr3_aa: SARTGTNSGNTIY

j_call: TRBJ2-7
v_call: TRBV28
cdr3_aa: ASRGEEREQY